Included here is one T cell receptor (beta chain) sequence, with context. Its antigen is still unknown. The sample is drawn from a study of Ad26.COV2.S vaccination and SARS-CoV-2 variants. Points from the study as a whole: Responses of T cells in total may have been underestimated by the TCR breadth and depth analyses. Spike-specific TCR breadth in vaccine recipients exceeded that seen in placebo recipients. CD8+ and CD4+ T cells specific for spike reportedly responded with substantial breadth after vaccination.

Profiling relied on immunoSEQ multiplex PCR, and the TCRdb table lists in-frame clones only, not all of them. The table includes around 370,000 clones, about 90% detected once. Germline V CDR1 and CDR2: SGDLS, YYNGEE. This CDR3 is 14 amino acids long. V gave up 3 bases and J gave up 2 bases, with 11 bases separating them. Sequencing used peripheral blood, obtained after recovery from COVID-19. This chain uses TRBV9 with TRBJ1-2; D is uncertain. The receptor was isolated from a human donor who had recovered from COVID-19. The CDR3 loop is CASSGGESNYGYTF. DNA for the CDR3: TGTGCCAGCAGCGGTGGGGAGTCGAACTATGGCTACACCTTC.